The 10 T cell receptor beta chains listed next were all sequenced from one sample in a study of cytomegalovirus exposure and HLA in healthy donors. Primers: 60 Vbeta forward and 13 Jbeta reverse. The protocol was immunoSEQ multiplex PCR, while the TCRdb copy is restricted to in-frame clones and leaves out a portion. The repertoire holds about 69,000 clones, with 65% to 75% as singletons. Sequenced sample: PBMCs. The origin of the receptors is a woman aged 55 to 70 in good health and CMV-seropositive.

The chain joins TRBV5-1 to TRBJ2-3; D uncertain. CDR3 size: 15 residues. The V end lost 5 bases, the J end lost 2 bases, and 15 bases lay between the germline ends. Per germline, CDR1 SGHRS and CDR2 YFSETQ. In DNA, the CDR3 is TGCGCCAGCAGTTGGCGGCCGATCTCCACAGATACGCAGTATTTT. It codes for CASSWRPISTDTQYF.

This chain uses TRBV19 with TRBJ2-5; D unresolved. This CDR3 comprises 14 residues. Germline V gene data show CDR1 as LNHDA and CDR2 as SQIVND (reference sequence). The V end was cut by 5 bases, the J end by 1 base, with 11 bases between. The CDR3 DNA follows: TGTGCCAGTAGTGGCAGATTTACCCAAGAGACCCAGTACTTC. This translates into CASSGRFTQETQYF.

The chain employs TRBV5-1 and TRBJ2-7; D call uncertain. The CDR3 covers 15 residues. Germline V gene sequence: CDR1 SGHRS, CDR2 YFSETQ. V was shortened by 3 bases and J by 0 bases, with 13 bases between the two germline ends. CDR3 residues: CASSSNSAVSYEQYF. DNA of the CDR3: TGCGCCAGCAGCTCCAACAGTGCCGTCTCCTACGAGCAGTACTTC.

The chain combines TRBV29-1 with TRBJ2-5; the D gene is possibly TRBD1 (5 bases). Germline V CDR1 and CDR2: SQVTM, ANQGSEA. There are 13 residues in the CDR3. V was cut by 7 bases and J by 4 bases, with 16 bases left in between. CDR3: CSDWSGSLETQYF. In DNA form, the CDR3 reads TGCAGCGATTGGTCAGGGTCCCTAGAGACCCAGTACTTC.

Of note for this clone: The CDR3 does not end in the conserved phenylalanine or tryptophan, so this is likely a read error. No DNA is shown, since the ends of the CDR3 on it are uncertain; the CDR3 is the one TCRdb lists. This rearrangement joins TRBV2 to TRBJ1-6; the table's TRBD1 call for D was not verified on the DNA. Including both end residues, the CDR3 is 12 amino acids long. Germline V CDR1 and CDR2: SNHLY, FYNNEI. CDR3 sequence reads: CASNRVQSPLQV.

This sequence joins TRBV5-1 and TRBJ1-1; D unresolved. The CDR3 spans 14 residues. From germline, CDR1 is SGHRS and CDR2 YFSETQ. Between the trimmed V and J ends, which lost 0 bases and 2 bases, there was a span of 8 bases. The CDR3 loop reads CASSLARVNTEAFF. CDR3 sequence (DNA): TGCGCCAGCAGCTTGGCGAGGGTAAACACTGAAGCTTTCTTT.

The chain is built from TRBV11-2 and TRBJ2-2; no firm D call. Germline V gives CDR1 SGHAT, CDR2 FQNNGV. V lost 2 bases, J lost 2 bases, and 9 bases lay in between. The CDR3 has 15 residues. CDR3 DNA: TGTGCCAGCAGCTTAAAAGGAGATAACACCGGGGAGCTGTTTTTT. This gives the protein CASSLKGDNTGELFF.

CDR3 region: CASSLLRGGGEAFF. The CDR3 DNA reads as TGTGCCAGCAGCTTGTTAAGGGGAGGGGGTGAAGCTTTCTTT. This chain links TRBV5-5 with TRBJ1-1, with a tentative D call TRBD1 (6 bases). This CDR3 spans 14 amino acids. Germline CDR1 SGHKS, CDR2 YYEKEE (reference sequence). V lost 1 base, J lost 7 bases, and 14 bases lay in between.

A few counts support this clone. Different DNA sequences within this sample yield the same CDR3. DNA for the CDR3: TGTGCCACCCTGGACAGGTTGAACACTGAAGCTTTCTTT. Protein product: CATLDRLNTEAFF. The rearrangement joins TRBV10-3 to TRBJ1-1; 7 bases align to TRBD1. Germline loops: CDR1 ENHRY, CDR2 SYGVKD. The V and J ends lost 10 bases and 0 bases, in that order; junction bases with no gene match: 5. There are 13 residues in the CDR3.

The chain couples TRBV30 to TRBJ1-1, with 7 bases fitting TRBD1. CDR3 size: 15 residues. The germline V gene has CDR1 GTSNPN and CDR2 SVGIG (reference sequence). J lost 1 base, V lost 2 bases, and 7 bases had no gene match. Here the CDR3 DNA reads TGTGCCTGGAGTCGGCAGGACAGGCGGAACACTGAAGCTTTCTTT. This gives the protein CAWSRQDRRNTEAFF.